This note documents a single T cell receptor beta chain sequence. The data belong to a study of blood T cell repertoires in COVID-19. Method: immunoSEQ multiplex PCR; TCRdb's copy keeps in-frame clones and lacks some. The data contain 490,000 or so clones, more than 75% of them seen just once; the ten biggest clones take up roughly 1.9%. Trimming removed 1 base at V and 2 bases at J, with 7 bases between. The CDR3 loop spans 14 amino acids. Germline CDR1 MGHRA, CDR2 YSYEKL. The sequencing input was PBMCs or T cells enriched from blood (not recorded which). The receptor was derived from a woman aged 40 to 50 who had recovered from COVID-19. The V gene is TRBV4-1, the J gene TRBJ2-3, with D unresolved. This CDR3 is CASSQAESTDTQYF. DNA for the CDR3: TGCGCCAGCAGCCAAGCGGAGTCCACAGATACGCAGTATTTT.